Listed below are T cell receptor beta chains from one sample, sequenced in a study of T cells in Graves' hyperthyroidism and ophthalmopathy. MiXCR, run by TCRdb on the multiplex PCR reads, gives a single entry per CDR3 protein. The profile shows about 98,000 distinct CDR3 sequences, around 42% of them singletons. The sample was peripheral blood or thyroid tissue (not recorded which). These receptors were collected from a woman between 25 and 40 years old with Graves' hyperthyroidism. Both conserved end residues are part of each CDR3. The D gene is left open where the match is weak. Size values are once, few and many counts, or a class for expanded clones, and some rows have none.

v_call	j_call	clone_size	d_call	cdr3_aa	cdr3_nt
TRBV28	TRBJ1-2	many	NA	CASSFGETNYGYTF	TGTGCCAGCAGTTTTGGGGAAACTAACTATGGCTACACCTTC
TRBV20-1	TRBJ2-7	many	TRBD2	CSARALAGGPYEQYF	TGCAGTGCTAGAGCACTAGCGGGAGGGCCATACGAGCAGTACTTC
TRBV2	TRBJ2-2	many	TRBD2	CASGLRGLAHNTGELFF	TGTGCCAGCGGACTGCGGGGACTAGCGCATAACACCGGGGAGCTGTTTTTT
TRBV7-9	TRBJ2-2	NA	TRBD1	CASSPTPGQPNTGELFF	TGTGCCAGCAGTCCCACACCGGGACAGCCGAACACCGGGGAGCTGTTTTTT
TRBV5-4	TRBJ2-7	NA	TRBD2	CASRTSGFRSYEQYF	TGTGCCAGCAGGACTAGCGGTTTTCGCTCCTACGAGCAGTACTTC
TRBV7-9	TRBJ1-6	many	NA	CASSLGAKYGSPLHF	TGTGCCAGCAGCTTGGGTGCCAAGTACGGTTCACCCCTCCACTTT
TRBV12-3/TRBV12-4	TRBJ2-7	NA	NA	CASAPPPYEQYF	TGTGCCAGCGCGCCCCCTCCCTACGAGCAGTACTTC
TRBV12-3/TRBV12-4	TRBJ1-2	many	NA	CASSLRRPYGYTF	TGTGCCAGCAGTTTACGGCGGCCCTATGGCTACACCTTC
TRBV5-6	TRBJ1-5	many	NA	CASSLGFQPQHF	TGTGCCAGCAGCTTGGGGTTTCAGCCCCAGCATTTT
TRBV6-5	TRBJ1-3	many	TRBD1	CASSLDRGNTIYF	TGTGCCAGCAGTTTGGACAGGGGAAACACCATATATTTT
TRBV19	TRBJ1-2	few	NA	CASTQDETYGYTF	TGTGCCAGTACCCAAGACGAAACCTATGGCTACACCTTC
TRBV7-9	TRBJ2-7	NA	TRBD1	CASSPRGNTGEYEQYF	TGTGCCAGCAGCCCCAGGGGGAACACCGGGGAATACGAGCAGTACTTC
TRBV20-1	TRBJ1-5	few	TRBD1	CRAWLGQGNQPRHF	TGCCGTGCTTGGCTTGGACAGGGGAATCAGCCCCGGCATTTT
TRBV7-4	TRBJ2-2	NA	TRBD1	CASSQGPGQTNTGELFF	TGTGCCAGCAGCCAAGGGCCGGGACAGACGAACACCGGGGAGCTATTTTTT
TRBV28	TRBJ2-2	NA	NA	CASSRLDAGELFF	TGTGCCAGCAGCAGGCTCGACGCCGGGGAGCTGTTTTTT
TRBV29-1	TRBJ2-5	NA	TRBD2	CSVVGSGSRETQYF	TGCAGCGTTGTGGGCAGCGGGAGTAGAGAGACCCAGTACTTC
TRBV13	TRBJ1-4	NA	NA	CASSSQGGEKLFF	TGTGCCAGCAGCTCCCAGGGTGGCGAAAAACTGTTTTTT
TRBV7-9	TRBJ2-5	many	NA	CASSLTTRETQYF	TGTGCCAGCAGTCTCACCACTAGGGAGACCCAGTACTTC
TRBV5-1	TRBJ1-4	few	NA	CASSLLGGTDEELFF	TGCGCCAGCAGCTTGCTGGGGGGCACGGATGAAGAACTGTTTTTT
TRBV11-2	TRBJ2-5	many	TRBD2	CASSLVPSASGERETQYF	TGTGCCAGCAGCTTAGTGCCCTCGGCTAGCGGGGAGAGGGAGACCCAGTACTTC
TRBV20-1	TRBJ2-5	NA	NA	CSARVRAQVVLVSNQPQYF	TGCAGTGCTAGAGTCCGGGCCCAGGTTGTTCTAGTCAGCAATCAGCCCCAGTACTTC
TRBV19	TRBJ2-2	many	NA	CASSGRGNTGELFF	TGTGCCAGTAGCGGGCGGGGGAACACCGGGGAGCTGTTTTTT
TRBV5-4	TRBJ1-4	NA	NA	CASSSQKGLEKLFF	TGTGCCAGCAGCTCACAGAAAGGCCTTGAAAAACTGTTTTTT
TRBV9	TRBJ1-6	many	NA	CASSVDGRYSYNSPLHF	TGTGCCAGCAGCGTAGACGGCCGATACTCCTATAATTCACCCCTCCACTTT
TRBV7-9	TRBJ2-2	NA	TRBD1	CASSSPLVGQAGELFF	TGTGCCAGCAGCTCCCCCCTTGTGGGACAGGCCGGGGAGCTGTTTTTT
TRBV2	TRBJ1-5	NA	NA	CASRGQLNQPQHF	TGTGCCAGCAGGGGGCAGCTAAATCAGCCCCAGCATTTT
TRBV28	TRBJ1-1	NA	NA	CASSSAPPGEAFF	TGTGCCAGCAGCTCCGCCCCGCCGGGTGAAGCTTTCTTT
TRBV10-1	TRBJ2-3	many	TRBD2	CASRASGSPTDTQYF	TGCGCCAGCAGGGCTAGCGGGAGTCCCACAGATACGCAGTATTTT
TRBV20-1	TRBJ1-4	many	TRBD1	CSARAGTGESYEKLFF	TGCAGTGCTAGAGCCGGGACAGGGGAGTCGTATGAAAAACTGTTTTTT
TRBV20-1	TRBJ2-7	many	TRBD2	CSALGTSGSSEQYF	TGCAGTGCCCTCGGGACTAGCGGGAGCTCCGAGCAGTACTTC
TRBV15	TRBJ2-5	NA	NA	CATSSLAPQETQYF	TGTGCCACCAGCAGCTTGGCCCCCCAAGAGACCCAGTACTTC
TRBV28	TRBJ2-5	many	TRBD1	CASTPGQEGTQYF	TGTGCCAGCACCCCGGGACAGGAAGGGACCCAGTACTTC
TRBV10-2	TRBJ1-3	NA	NA	CASSGTGLGAFFGRGTIYF	NA
TRBV14	TRBJ1-2	many	NA	CASSQDAVRGSGYTF	TGTGCCAGCAGCCAAGATGCGGTACGGGGTAGCGGCTACACCTTC
TRBV7-6	TRBJ2-7	many	NA	CASSLGWRYEQYF	TGTGCCAGCAGTCTAGGGTGGAGATACGAGCAGTACTTC
TRBV10-3	TRBJ1-6	NA	NA	CAISSRTANSPLHF	TGTGCCATCAGTTCGAGGACAGCAAATTCACCCCTCCACTTT
TRBV27	TRBJ2-2	many	NA	CASSVRGYTGELFF	TGTGCCAGCAGCGTCAGGGGATACACCGGGGAGCTGTTTTTT
TRBV20-1	TRBJ2-2	many	NA	CSARDPVAGDTGELFF	TGCAGTGCTAGAGACCCGGTGGCGGGTGACACCGGGGAGCTGTTTTTT
TRBV2	TRBJ2-3	NA	NA	CASSIGLARADTQYF	TGTGCCAGCAGTATAGGTCTAGCGAGGGCAGATACGCAGTATTTT
TRBV20-1	TRBJ2-7	many	NA	CSARLRPTSYEQYF	TGCAGTGCTAGGTTGCGCCCCACCTCCTACGAGCAGTACTTC
TRBV4-1	TRBJ1-1	NA	NA	CASSPGRWEAFF	TGCGCCAGCAGCCCCGGCCGGTGGGAAGCTTTCTTT
TRBV18	TRBJ2-5	few	TRBD1	CASSPAGTGGRETQYF	TGTGCCAGCTCACCAGCTGGGACAGGGGGAAGGGAGACCCAGTACTTC
TRBV2	TRBJ1-1	NA	TRBD1	CASSRFGQVEAFF	TGTGCCAGCAGCCGCTTCGGACAGGTTGAAGCTTTCTTT
TRBV20-1	TRBJ2-5	few	TRBD1	CSASIQGETQYF	TGCAGTGCTAGTATACAGGGGGAGACCCAGTACTTC
TRBV7-8	TRBJ2-6	NA	NA	CASRPPADGANVPTF	TGTGCCAGCAGACCCCCAGCGGATGGGGCCAACGTCCCGACTTTC
TRBV12-3/TRBV12-4	TRBJ1-6	many	TRBD1	CASSPGTGNSPLHF	TGTGCCAGCAGTCCCGGGACAGGGAATTCACCCCTCCACTTT
TRBV2	TRBJ2-2	many	NA	CASSEVGRITGELFF	TGTGCCAGCAGTGAAGTAGGCAGAATCACCGGGGAGCTGTTTTTT